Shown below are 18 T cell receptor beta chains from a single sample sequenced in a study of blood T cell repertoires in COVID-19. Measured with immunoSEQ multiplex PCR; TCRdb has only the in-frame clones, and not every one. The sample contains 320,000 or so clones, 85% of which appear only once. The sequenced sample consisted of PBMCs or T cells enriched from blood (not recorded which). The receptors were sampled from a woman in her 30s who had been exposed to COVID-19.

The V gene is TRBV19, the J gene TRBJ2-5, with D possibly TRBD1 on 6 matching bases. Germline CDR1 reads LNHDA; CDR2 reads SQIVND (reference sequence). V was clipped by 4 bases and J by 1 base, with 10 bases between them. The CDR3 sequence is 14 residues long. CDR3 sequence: CASSRGPAQETQYF. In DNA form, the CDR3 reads TGTGCCAGTAGTAGGGGGCCTGCCCAAGAGACCCAGTACTTC. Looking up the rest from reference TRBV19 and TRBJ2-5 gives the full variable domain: DGGITQSPKYLFRKEGQNVTLSCEQNLNHDAMYWYRQDPGQGLRLIYYSQIVNDFQKGDIAEGYSVSREKKESFPLTVTSAQKNPTAFYLCASSRGPAQETQYFGPGTRLLVL.

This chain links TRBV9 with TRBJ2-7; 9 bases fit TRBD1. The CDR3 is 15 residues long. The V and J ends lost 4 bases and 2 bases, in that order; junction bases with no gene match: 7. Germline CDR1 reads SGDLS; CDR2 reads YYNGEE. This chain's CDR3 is CASSPKTGGPYEQYF. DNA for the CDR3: TGTGCCAGCAGCCCAAAGACAGGGGGGCCCTACGAGCAGTACTTC.

The CDR3 DNA reads TGTGCCAGAAGCTTAGGGGACAGGGGGCTCTCTAACTATGGCTACACCTTC. Protein sequence: CARSLGDRGLSNYGYTF. The chain carries TRBV5-3 and TRBJ1-2, with 12 bases that match TRBD1. TRBV5-3 is known as an ORF, though its function is uncertain. Germline trimming cut 2 bases from V and 0 bases from J; bases unmatched to any gene: 5. The CDR3 is 17 amino acids.

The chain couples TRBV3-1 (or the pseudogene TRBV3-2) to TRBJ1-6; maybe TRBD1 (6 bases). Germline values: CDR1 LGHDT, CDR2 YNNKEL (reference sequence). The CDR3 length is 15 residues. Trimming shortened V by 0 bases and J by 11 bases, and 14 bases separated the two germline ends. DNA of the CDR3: TGTGCCAGCAGCCAAGATCGGGGGGCAATTACACCCCTCCACTTT. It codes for CASSQDRGAITPLHF.

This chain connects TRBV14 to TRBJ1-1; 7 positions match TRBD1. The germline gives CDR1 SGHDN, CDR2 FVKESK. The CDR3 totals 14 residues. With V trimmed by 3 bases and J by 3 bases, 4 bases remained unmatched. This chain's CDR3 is CASSQRGLDTEAFF. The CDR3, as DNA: TGTGCCAGCAGCCAGAGGGGGCTGGACACTGAAGCTTTCTTT.

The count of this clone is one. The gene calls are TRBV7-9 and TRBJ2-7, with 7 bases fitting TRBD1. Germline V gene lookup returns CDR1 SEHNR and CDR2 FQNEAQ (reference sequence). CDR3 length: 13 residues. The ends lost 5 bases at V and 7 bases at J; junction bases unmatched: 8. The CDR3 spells CASSPQQGKEQYF. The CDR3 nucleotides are TGTGCCAGCAGCCCACAACAGGGGAAAGAGCAGTACTTC.

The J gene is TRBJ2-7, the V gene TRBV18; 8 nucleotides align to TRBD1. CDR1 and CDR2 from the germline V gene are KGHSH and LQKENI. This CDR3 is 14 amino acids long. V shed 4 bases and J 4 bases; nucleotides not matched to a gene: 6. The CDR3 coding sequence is TGTGCCAGCTCACAGGGACAGGCGGCGTACGAGCAGTACTTC. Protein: CASSQGQAAYEQYF. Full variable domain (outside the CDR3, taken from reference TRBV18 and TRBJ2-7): NAGVMQNPRHLVRRRGQEARLRCSPMKGHSHVYWYRQLPEEGLKFMVYLQKENIIDESGMPKERFSAEFPKEGPSILRIQQVVRGDSAAYFCASSQGQAAYEQYFGPGTRLTVT.

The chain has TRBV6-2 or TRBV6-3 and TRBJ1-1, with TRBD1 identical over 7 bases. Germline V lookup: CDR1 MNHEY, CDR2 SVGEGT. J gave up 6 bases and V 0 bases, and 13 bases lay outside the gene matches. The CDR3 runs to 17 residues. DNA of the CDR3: TGTGCCAGCAGTTACTCGATCCCTCATTACAGGGGCCCTGAAGCTTTCTTT. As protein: CASSYSIPHYRGPEAFF.

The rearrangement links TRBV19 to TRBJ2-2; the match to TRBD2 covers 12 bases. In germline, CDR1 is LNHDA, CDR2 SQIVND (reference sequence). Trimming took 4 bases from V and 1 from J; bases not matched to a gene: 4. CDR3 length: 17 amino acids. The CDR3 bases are TGTGCCAGTAGTAAACTAGCGGGAGGTTTGAACACCGGGGAGCTGTTTTTT. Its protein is CASSKLAGGLNTGELFF.

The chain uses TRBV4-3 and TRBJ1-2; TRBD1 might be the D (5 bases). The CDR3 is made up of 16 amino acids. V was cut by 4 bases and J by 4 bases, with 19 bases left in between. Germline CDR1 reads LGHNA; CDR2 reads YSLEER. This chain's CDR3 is CASSRKTAQSSYGYTF. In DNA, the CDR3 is TGCGCCAGCAGCCGGAAGACAGCTCAGAGCTCCTATGGCTACACCTTC.

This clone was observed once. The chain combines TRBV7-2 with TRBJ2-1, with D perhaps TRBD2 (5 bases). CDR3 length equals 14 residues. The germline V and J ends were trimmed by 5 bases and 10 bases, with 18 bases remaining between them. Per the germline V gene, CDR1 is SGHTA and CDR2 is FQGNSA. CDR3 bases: TGTGCCAGCAGCCTCGGGTTGTTGTCGGGGGAGCAGTTCTTC. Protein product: CASSLGLLSGEQFF. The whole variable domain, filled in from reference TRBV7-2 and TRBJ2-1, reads GAGVSQSPSNKVTEKGKDVELRCDPISGHTALYWYRQSLGQGLEFLIYFQGNSAPDKSGLPSDRFSAERTGGSVSTLTIQRTQQEDSAVYLCASSLGLLSGEQFFGPGTRLTVL.

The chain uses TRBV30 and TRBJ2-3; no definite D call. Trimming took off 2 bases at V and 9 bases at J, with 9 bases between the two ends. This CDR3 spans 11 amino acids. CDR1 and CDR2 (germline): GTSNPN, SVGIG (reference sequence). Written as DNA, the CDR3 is TGTGCCTGGAGTTTACTAAAAACGCAGTATTTT. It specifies CAWSLLKTQYF.

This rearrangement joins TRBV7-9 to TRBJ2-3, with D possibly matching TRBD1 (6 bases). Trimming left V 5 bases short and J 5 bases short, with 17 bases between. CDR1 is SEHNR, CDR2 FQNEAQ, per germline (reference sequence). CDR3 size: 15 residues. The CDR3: CASSLGDTRGDTQYF. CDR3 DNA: TGTGCCAGCAGCCTAGGGGACACCCGCGGAGATACGCAGTATTTT.

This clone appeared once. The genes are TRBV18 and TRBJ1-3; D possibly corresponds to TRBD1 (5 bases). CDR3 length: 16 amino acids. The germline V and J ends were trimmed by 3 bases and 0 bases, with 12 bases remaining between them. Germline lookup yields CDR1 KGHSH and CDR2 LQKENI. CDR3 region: CASSPTDSSSGNTIYF. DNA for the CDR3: TGTGCCAGCTCACCGACAGACTCTTCCTCTGGAAACACCATATATTTT.

The CDR3 DNA follows: TGTGCCAGCAGTTTTAGGACAGGGGCACTCTCTGGGGCCAACGTCCTGACTTTC. This translates into CASSFRTGALSGANVLTF. This chain joins TRBV28 and TRBJ2-6; 9 bases map to TRBD1. CDR3 length: 18 amino acids. The V gene's germline CDR1 is MDHEN and CDR2 SYDVKM. V shed 3 bases, J shed 0 bases, and the junction held 6 bases outside the gene matches. Complete variable domain (other parts from reference TRBV28 and TRBJ2-6): DVKVTQSSRYLVKRTGEKVFLECVQDMDHENMFWYRQDPGLGLRLIYFSYDVKMKEKGDIPEGYSVSREKKERFSLILESASTNQTSMYLCASSFRTGALSGANVLTFGAGSRLTVL.

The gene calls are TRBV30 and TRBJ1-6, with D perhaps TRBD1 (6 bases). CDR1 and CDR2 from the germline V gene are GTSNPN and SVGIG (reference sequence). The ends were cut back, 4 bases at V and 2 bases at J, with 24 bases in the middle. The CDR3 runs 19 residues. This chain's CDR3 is CAWNRVTGSLRAYNSPLHF. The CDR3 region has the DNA TGTGCCTGGAACAGGGTCACAGGGAGTCTCAGGGCCTATAATTCACCCCTCCACTTT.

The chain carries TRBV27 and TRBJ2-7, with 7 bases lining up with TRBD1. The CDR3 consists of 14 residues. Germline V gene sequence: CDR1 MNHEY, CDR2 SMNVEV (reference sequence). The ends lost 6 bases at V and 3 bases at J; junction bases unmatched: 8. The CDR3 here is CASRRKGDSYEQYF. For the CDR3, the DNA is TGTGCCAGCAGGCGAAAGGGGGACAGCTACGAGCAGTACTTC.

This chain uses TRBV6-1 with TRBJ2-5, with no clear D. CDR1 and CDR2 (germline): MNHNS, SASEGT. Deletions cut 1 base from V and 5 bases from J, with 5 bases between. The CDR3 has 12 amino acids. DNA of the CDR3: TGTGCCAGCAGTGAAGACTGGGAGACCCAGTACTTC. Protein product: CASSEDWETQYF.